This T cell receptor beta chain is drawn from a study of control samples from healthy donors and cancer patients. The method was immunoSEQ multiplex PCR; TCRdb's version includes in-frame clones alone and lacks a portion of them. The sample includes nearly 40,000 clones, 92% of them seen just once. Germline V lookup: CDR1 MNHEY, CDR2 SVGEGT. The CDR3 extends over 15 amino acids. Trimming removed 4 bases from V and 7 bases from J, with 19 bases in between. The chain has TRBV6-2 or TRBV6-3 and TRBJ1-2; D may be TRBD1 (6 bases). Sequencing was done on a sample of blood. This TCR was recovered from a woman in her 50s in good health. CDR3 region: CASSSSEDSLGGYTF. CDR3 bases: TGTGCCAGCAGTTCCTCGGAGGACAGTTTGGGTGGCTACACCTTC.